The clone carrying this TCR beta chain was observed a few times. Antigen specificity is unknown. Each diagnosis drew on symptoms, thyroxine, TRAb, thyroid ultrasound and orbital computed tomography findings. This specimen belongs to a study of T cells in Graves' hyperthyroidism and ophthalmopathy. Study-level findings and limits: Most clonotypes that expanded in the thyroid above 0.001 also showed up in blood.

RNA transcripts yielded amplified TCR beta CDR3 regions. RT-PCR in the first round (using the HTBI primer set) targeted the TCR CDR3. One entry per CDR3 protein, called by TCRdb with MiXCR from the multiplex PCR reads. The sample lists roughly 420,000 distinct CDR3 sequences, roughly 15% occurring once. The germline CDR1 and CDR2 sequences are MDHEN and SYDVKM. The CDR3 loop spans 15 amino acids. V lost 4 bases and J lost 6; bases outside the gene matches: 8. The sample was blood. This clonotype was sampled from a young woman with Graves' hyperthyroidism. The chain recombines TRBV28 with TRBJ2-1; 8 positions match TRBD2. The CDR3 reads CASSSKGLGSNEQFF. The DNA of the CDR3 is TGTGCCAGCAGTTCAAAGGGACTAGGCTCCAATGAGCAGTTCTTC.